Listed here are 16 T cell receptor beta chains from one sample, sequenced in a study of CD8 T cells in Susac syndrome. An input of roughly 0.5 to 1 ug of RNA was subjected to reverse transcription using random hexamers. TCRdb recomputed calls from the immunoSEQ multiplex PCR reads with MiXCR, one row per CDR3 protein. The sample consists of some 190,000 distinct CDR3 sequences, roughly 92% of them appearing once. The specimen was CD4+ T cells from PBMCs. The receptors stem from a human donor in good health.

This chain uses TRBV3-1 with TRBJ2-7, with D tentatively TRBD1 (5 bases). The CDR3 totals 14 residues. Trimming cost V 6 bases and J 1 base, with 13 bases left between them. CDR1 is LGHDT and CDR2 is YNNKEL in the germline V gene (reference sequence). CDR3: CASSIGAHSYEQYF. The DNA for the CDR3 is TGTGCCAGCAGTATTGGGGCCCATTCCTACGAGCAGTACTTC.

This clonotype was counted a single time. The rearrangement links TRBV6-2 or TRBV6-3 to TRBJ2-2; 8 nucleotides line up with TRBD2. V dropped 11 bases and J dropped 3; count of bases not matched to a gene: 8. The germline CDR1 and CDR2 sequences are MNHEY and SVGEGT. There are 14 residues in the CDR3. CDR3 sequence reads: CAARGGMDTGELFF. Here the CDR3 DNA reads TGTGCCGCTCGCGGGGGGATGGACACCGGGGAGCTGTTTTTT.

The CDR3 DNA sequence: TGTGCCACCAGTTTGGCGGGAGATGGCTACACCTTC. Its translation: CATSLAGDGYTF. The chain links TRBV24-1 to TRBJ1-2; D gene unclear. The germline V gene has CDR1 KGHDR and CDR2 SFDVKD. The CDR3 length is 12 residues. Trimming removed 6 bases at V and 6 bases at J, with 10 bases between.

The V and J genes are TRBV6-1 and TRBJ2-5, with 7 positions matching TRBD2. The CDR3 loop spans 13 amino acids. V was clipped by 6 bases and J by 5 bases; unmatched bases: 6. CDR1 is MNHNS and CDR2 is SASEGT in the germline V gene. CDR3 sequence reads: CASRWGGRETQYF. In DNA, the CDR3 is TGTGCCAGCAGATGGGGGGGTCGGGAGACCCAGTACTTC.

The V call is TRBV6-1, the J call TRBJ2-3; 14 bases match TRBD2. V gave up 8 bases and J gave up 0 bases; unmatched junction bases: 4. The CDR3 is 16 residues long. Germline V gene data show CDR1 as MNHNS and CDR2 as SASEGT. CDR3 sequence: CASRLAGGPSTDTQYF. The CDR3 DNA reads TGTGCCAGCCGACTAGCGGGGGGGCCGAGCACAGATACGCAGTATTTT.

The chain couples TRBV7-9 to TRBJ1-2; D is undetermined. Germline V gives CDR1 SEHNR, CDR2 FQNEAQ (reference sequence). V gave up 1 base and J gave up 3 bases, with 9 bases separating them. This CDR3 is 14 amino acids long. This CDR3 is CASSLVSGDYGYTF. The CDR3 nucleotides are TGTGCCAGCAGCTTAGTCTCTGGGGACTATGGCTACACCTTC.

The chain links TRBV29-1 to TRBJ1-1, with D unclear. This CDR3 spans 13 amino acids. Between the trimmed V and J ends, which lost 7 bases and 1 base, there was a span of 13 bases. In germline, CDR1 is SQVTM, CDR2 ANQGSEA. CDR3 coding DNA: TGCAGCGGTCTCGAGGCGGGGAACACTGAAGCTTTCTTT. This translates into CSGLEAGNTEAFF.

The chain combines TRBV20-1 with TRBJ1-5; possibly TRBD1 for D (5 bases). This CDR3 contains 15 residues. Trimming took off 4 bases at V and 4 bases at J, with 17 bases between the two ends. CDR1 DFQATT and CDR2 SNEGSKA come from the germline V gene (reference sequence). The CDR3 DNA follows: TGCAGTGCTATCCACAGTGGGACGGGGAATCAGCCCCAGCATTTT. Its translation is CSAIHSGTGNQPQHF.

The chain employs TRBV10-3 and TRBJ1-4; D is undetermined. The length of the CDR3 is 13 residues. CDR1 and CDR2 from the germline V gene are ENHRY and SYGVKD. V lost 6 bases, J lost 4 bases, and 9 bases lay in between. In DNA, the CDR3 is TGTGCCATCAGCCTACAGCTTAATGAAAAACTGTTTTTT. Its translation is CAISLQLNEKLFF.

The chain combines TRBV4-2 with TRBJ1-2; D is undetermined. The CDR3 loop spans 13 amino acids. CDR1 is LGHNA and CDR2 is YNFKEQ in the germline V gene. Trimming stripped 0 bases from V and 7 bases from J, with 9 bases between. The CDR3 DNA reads TGTGCCAGCAGCCAAGAGCGGCCGGGTGGCTACACCTTC. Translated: CASSQERPGGYTF.

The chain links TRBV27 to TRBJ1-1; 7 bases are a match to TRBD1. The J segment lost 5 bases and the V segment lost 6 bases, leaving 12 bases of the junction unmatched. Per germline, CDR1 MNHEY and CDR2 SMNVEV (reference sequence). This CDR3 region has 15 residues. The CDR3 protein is CASSFAPQGGTEAFF. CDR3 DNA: TGTGCCAGCAGCTTCGCCCCTCAGGGGGGAACTGAAGCTTTCTTT.

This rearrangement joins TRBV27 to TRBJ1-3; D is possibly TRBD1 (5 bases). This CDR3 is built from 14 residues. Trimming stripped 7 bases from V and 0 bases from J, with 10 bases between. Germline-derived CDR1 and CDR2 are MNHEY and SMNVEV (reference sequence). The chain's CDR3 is CASKGTYSGNTIYF. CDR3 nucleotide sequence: TGTGCCAGCAAGGGGACCTACTCTGGAAACACCATATATTTT.

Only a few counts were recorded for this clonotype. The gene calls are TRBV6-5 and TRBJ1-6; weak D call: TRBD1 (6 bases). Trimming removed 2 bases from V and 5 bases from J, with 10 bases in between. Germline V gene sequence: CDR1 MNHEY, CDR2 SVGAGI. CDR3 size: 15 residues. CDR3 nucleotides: TGTGCCAGCAGTTACACAGGGTCGAATAATTCACCCCTCCACTTT. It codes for CASSYTGSNNSPLHF.

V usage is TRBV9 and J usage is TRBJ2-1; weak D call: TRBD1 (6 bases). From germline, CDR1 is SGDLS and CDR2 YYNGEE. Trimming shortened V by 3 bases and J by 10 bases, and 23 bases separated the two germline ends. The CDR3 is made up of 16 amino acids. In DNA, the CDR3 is TGTGCCAGCAGCGCTCCCAGGGGCCTGTCCTTTGGCGAGCAGTTCTTC. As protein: CASSAPRGLSFGEQFF.

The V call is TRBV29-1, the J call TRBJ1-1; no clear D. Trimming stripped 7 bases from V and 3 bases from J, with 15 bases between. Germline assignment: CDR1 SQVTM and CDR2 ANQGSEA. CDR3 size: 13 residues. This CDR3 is CSAGLGSYTEAFF. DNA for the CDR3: TGCAGCGCTGGCCTGGGCAGTTACACTGAAGCTTTCTTT. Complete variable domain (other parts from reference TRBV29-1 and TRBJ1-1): SAVISQKPSRDICQRGTSLTIQCQVDSQVTMMFWYRQQPGQSLTLIATANQGSEATYESGFVIDKFPISRPNLTFSTLTVSNMSPEDSSIYLCSAGLGSYTEAFFGQGTRLTVV.

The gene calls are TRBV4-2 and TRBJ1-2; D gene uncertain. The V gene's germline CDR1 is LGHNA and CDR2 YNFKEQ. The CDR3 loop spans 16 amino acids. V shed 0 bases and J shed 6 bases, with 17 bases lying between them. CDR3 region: CASSQDRQRNFHGYTF. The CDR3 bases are TGTGCCAGCAGCCAAGATAGGCAGCGGAACTTTCATGGCTACACCTTC.